A single sample is the source of the 29 T cell receptor beta chains below, sequenced in a study of low-dose radiotherapy and immunotherapy resistance in tumors. Time point reported: after trial treatment. Specified treatment: LDRT plus nivolumab, ipilimumab, low-dose cyclophosphamide and aspirin (RACIN trial). TRAV- and TRBV-specific primers primed first-strand cDNA, covering alpha and beta chains. TCRs were amplified for roughly 20 PCR cycles with a constant-region primer and V-primer adapter. TCRdb re-called the reads with MiXCR, one entry per CDR3 protein. The table lists roughly 100,000 distinct CDR3 sequences, under 25% of them singletons. Sequencing was performed on PBMCs, taken after low-dose radiotherapy plus immunotherapy. These receptors originate from a male donor with prostate cancer.

The chain couples TRBV5-1 to TRBJ2-5; D is unclear. Germline V lookup: CDR1 SGHRS, CDR2 YFSETQ. Trimming removed 5 bases from V and 5 bases from J, with 13 bases in between. The CDR3 contains 13 residues. CDR3 region: CASRSVSGETQYF. The DNA of the CDR3 is TGCGCCAGCAGATCCGTCTCGGGTGAGACCCAGTACTTC.

This clonotype came up many times. This sequence joins TRBV5-4 and TRBJ1-1, with D possibly TRBD1 on 6 matching bases. Trimming removed 4 bases at V and 0 bases at J, with 13 bases between. The CDR3 spans 15 residues. The germline V gene has CDR1 SGHNT and CDR2 YYREEE (reference sequence). The CDR3 bases are TGTGCCAGCAGCACGACGACAGGATTGAACACTGAAGCTTTCTTT. Its translation: CASSTTTGLNTEAFF.

In this sample, this clonotype turned up many times. The chain uses TRBV3-1 and TRBJ1-2, with D perhaps TRBD1 (5 bases). The length of the CDR3 is 13 residues. The V gene lost 0 bases and the J gene lost 5 bases, with 7 bases spanning the gap. CDR1 is LGHDT and CDR2 is YNNKEL in the germline V gene (reference sequence). In DNA form, the CDR3 reads TGTGCCAGCAGCCAAGATGCAGGGTATGGCTACACCTTC. Its translation is CASSQDAGYGYTF.

CDR3 DNA: TGTGCCAGCAGCCTTAGACAGGGGGTTACAACTAATGAAAAACTGTTTTTT. Residues: CASSLRQGVTTNEKLFF. The chain couples TRBV7-2 to TRBJ1-4, with 9 bases that match TRBD1. Losses at the gene ends were 5 bases for V and 0 bases for J; bases not matched to a gene: 7. This CDR3 comprises 17 residues. Germline assignment: CDR1 SGHTA and CDR2 FQGNSA.

Many counts were recorded for this clonotype. V gene TRBV19 combines with J gene TRBJ2-1; 9 bases map to TRBD1. There are 15 residues in the CDR3. V was clipped by 5 bases and J by 4 bases; unmatched bases: 6. The germline CDR1 and CDR2 sequences are LNHDA and SQIVND (reference sequence). The CDR3 sequence is CASSSRQGVYNEQFF. The DNA of the CDR3 is TGTGCCAGTAGTTCTCGACAGGGGGTATACAATGAGCAGTTCTTC.

This clonotype appeared many times. The chain links TRBV2 to TRBJ2-1; D remains ambiguous. Trimming removed 1 base at V and 9 bases at J, with 4 bases between. Per germline, CDR1 SNHLY and CDR2 FYNNEI. The CDR3 spans 11 residues. CDR3 sequence: CASSEVREQFF. As DNA, the CDR3 is TGTGCCAGCAGTGAAGTCCGTGAGCAGTTCTTC.

This clonotype was counted many times. The chain recombines TRBV7-2 with TRBJ2-3, with a weak D call TRBD2 (5 bases). Germline V CDR1 and CDR2: SGHTA, FQGNSA. The CDR3 loop spans 13 amino acids. The V end was cut by 3 bases, the J end by 10 bases, with 14 bases between. The CDR3 reads CASSFDGRDPQYF. The CDR3 DNA follows: TGTGCCAGCAGCTTCGATGGCCGGGATCCGCAGTATTTT.

This clonotype was found many times. The rearrangement uses TRBV18 and TRBJ1-2, with TRBD1 matching over 8 bases. In germline, CDR1 is KGHSH, CDR2 LQKENI. This CDR3 contains 14 residues. Trimming removed 6 bases from V and 9 bases from J; junction bases left unmatched: 12. The CDR3 loop is CASSDFTGQGRYTF. The CDR3 bases are TGTGCCAGCTCGGACTTCACCGGACAGGGCCGCTACACCTTC.

The V call is TRBV4-2, the J call TRBJ2-7; TRBD1 agrees at 8 bases. J lost 0 bases, V lost 1 base, and 2 bases had no gene match. This CDR3 has 15 residues. Germline CDR1 is LGHNA and CDR2 is YNFKEQ. In DNA, the CDR3 is TGTGCCAGCAGCCAAGGCGGGACAGGCTCCTACGAGCAGTACTTC. This encodes CASSQGGTGSYEQYF.

This clonotype was recorded many times. The V gene is TRBV29-1, the J gene TRBJ2-7, with a tentative D call TRBD1 (5 bases). This CDR3 has 14 residues. V gave up 2 bases and J gave up 0 bases, with 11 bases separating them. Germline CDR1 SQVTM, CDR2 ANQGSEA. The chain's CDR3 is CSVELWGGSYEQYF. The CDR3 region has the DNA TGCAGCGTTGAATTATGGGGCGGCTCCTACGAGCAGTACTTC.

Only a few counts were recorded for this clonotype. J is TRBJ2-1 and V is TRBV5-6; possibly TRBD2 for D (7 bases). Germline V CDR1 and CDR2: SGHDT, YYEEEE. This CDR3 is built from 18 residues. V was pared by 5 bases and J by 1 base, with 22 bases between. In DNA, the CDR3 is TGTGCCAGCAGGAGAGGGGGGGGAGGAGGGTCGTCCTACAATGAGCAGTTCTTC. Translated, it gives CASRRGGGGGSSYNEQFF.

There are a few counts of this clonotype. The chain employs TRBV5-1 and TRBJ2-1; TRBD1 matches at 7 bases. CDR1 and CDR2 from the germline V gene are SGHRS and YFSETQ. The CDR3 has 17 amino acids. V was clipped by 3 bases and J by 8 bases; unmatched bases: 17. As DNA, the CDR3 is TGCGCCAGCAGCTGGGGCAACTGGGGGACAGTAGGCGATGAGCAGTTCTTC. The encoded protein is CASSWGNWGTVGDEQFF.

V gene TRBV11-2 combines with J gene TRBJ1-4; D ambiguous. V was clipped by 1 base and J by 4 bases, with 10 bases between them. This CDR3 region has 15 residues. Germline V gene sequence: CDR1 SGHAT, CDR2 FQNNGV. The CDR3 protein is CASSLGREFNEKLFF. As DNA, the CDR3 is TGTGCCAGCAGCTTAGGCCGGGAGTTTAATGAAAAACTGTTTTTT.

This clonotype was detected ten times or more. The genes are TRBV6-6 and TRBJ1-1; possible D gene TRBD1, 5 bases. This CDR3 comprises 14 residues. V dropped 10 bases and J dropped 3 bases, with 18 bases sitting between them. CDR1 and CDR2 from the germline V gene are MNHNY and SVGAGI (reference sequence). Here the CDR3 DNA reads TGTGCCACAGCCATCACCGGGGGGGACACTGAAGCTTTCTTT. It translates to CATAITGGDTEAFF.

This chain links TRBV28 with TRBJ1-2; a weak D match, TRBD1 (5 bases). The germline V gene encodes CDR1 MDHEN and CDR2 SYDVKM. The V and J ends lost 5 bases and 4 bases respectively, with 14 bases between them. The CDR3 is made up of 14 amino acids. The CDR3: CASSPGGGGYGYTF. The CDR3 bases are TGTGCCAGCAGTCCGGGTGGGGGGGGCTATGGCTACACCTTC.

This clonotype was seen at least ten times. This chain connects TRBV20-1 to TRBJ2-2; 8 nucleotides align to TRBD1. V lost 5 bases and J lost 4; bases outside the gene matches: 18. The CDR3 consists of 18 residues. Germline lookup yields CDR1 DFQATT and CDR2 SNEGSKA (reference sequence). CDR3 DNA sequence: TGCAGTGCTCCATCAGTGGCTGCGACAGGGGCAGGCACCGGGGAGCTGTTTTTT. Protein product: CSAPSVAATGAGTGELFF.

Ten or more counts support this clonotype. The V gene is TRBV4-1, the J gene TRBJ2-3, with D perhaps TRBD2 (5 bases). The CDR3 spans 17 residues. V lost 3 bases to trimming and J lost 2 bases, with 18 bases between them. Germline V gene data show CDR1 as MGHRA and CDR2 as YSYEKL. The CDR3 loop is CASSQTGGTPPTDTQYF. DNA of the CDR3: TGCGCCAGCAGCCAGACCGGAGGTACCCCACCCACAGATACGCAGTATTTT.

This clonotype was found many times. V and J are TRBV28 and TRBJ1-2, with D tentatively TRBD1 (5 bases). Trimming shortened V by 11 bases and J by 8 bases, and 15 bases separated the two germline ends. Germline V lookup: CDR1 MDHEN, CDR2 SYDVKM. This CDR3 contains 11 residues. The CDR3 nucleotides read TGTGCCTACGGCAGGGAAGGGGGCTACACCTTC. Amino acids: CAYGREGGYTF.

This clonotype was counted ten times or more. The rearrangement joins TRBV20-1 to TRBJ2-1; 8 nucleotides line up with TRBD2. In germline, CDR1 is DFQATT, CDR2 SNEGSKA (reference sequence). Trimming took 0 bases from V and 3 from J; bases not matched to a gene: 7. The CDR3 length is 16 residues. The CDR3 bases are TGCAGTGCTAGAGATCTGCGGGGGGAGCTCTACAATGAGCAGTTCTTC. It specifies CSARDLRGELYNEQFF.

In its sample, this clonotype was seen many times. The V and J genes are TRBV12-5 and TRBJ2-2; D remains ambiguous. V lost 1 base and J lost 1, with 4 bases in between. This CDR3 spans 14 amino acids. The germline gives CDR1 LGHNT, CDR2 FRNRAP. In nucleotides, the CDR3 is TGTGCTAGTGGTTTGGGCCAGAACACCGGGGAGCTGTTTTTT. As protein: CASGLGQNTGELFF. The whole variable domain, filled in from reference TRBV12-5 and TRBJ2-2, reads DARVTQTPRHKVTEMGQEVTMRCQPILGHNTVFWYRQTMMQGLELLAYFRNRAPLDDSGMPKDRFSAEMPDATLATLKIQPSEPRDSAVYFCASGLGQNTGELFFGEGSRLTVL.

In its sample, this clonotype was seen many times. The CDR3 sequence is CASRFFHGGQTGYEDEQYF. CDR3 bases: TGTGCCAGCAGATTTTTCCACGGGGGGCAGACAGGGTATGAGGACGAGCAGTACTTC. The chain employs TRBV7-2 and TRBJ2-7, with D perhaps being TRBD1 or TRBD2 (7 bases each). V was clipped by 6 bases and J by 5 bases, with 32 bases between them. The germline CDR1 and CDR2 sequences are SGHTA and FQGNSA. The CDR3 length is 19 residues.

The table lists this clonotype with a few counts. V gene TRBV15 combines with J gene TRBJ2-1, with D uncertain. The CDR3 runs 13 residues. Germline CDR1 is LNHNV and CDR2 is YYDKDF (reference sequence). V was pared by 4 bases and J by 8 bases, with 12 bases between. The CDR3 region is CATSTSMSDEQFF. The DNA of the CDR3 is TGTGCCACCAGCACCAGCATGAGCGATGAGCAGTTCTTC.

This clonotype was counted between two and nine times. The chain has TRBV10-3 and TRBJ1-3, with D possibly TRBD1 on 6 matching bases. V shed 10 bases and J shed 1 base, with 11 bases lying between them. The germline gives CDR1 ENHRY, CDR2 SYGVKD. CDR3 length equals 13 residues. Written as DNA, the CDR3 is TGTGCCACCCGAGGGGGGTCTGGAAACACCATATATTTT. Encoded protein: CATRGGSGNTIYF.

This clonotype was seen repeatedly, ten times or more. The chain carries TRBV12-3 or TRBV12-4 and TRBJ2-1; 9 bases match TRBD2. V lost 5 bases to trimming and J lost 0 bases; unmatched junction nucleotides: 2. The CDR3 has 15 residues. CDR3 nucleotides: TGTGCCAGCAGTCTTAGCGGGAGCTCCTACAATGAGCAGTTCTTC. Amino acids: CASSLSGSSYNEQFF.

The chain carries TRBV7-8 and TRBJ2-2; D call uncertain. This CDR3 contains 14 residues. The V gene's germline CDR1 is SGHVS and CDR2 FQNEAQ. The V end was cut by 4 bases, the J end by 2 bases, with 8 bases between. The CDR3 nucleotides are TGTGCCAGCAGCTCTAACAGCAACACCGGGGAGCTGTTTTTT. Its translation: CASSSNSNTGELFF.

V and J are TRBV19 and TRBJ1-5; D perhaps matches TRBD1 (6 bases). The germline V gene has CDR1 LNHDA and CDR2 SQIVND (reference sequence). V dropped 3 bases and J dropped 0 bases, with 12 bases sitting between them. The CDR3 has 16 amino acids. As DNA, the CDR3 is TGTGCCAGTAGTATCACCGGGACATTTAGCAATCAGCCCCAGCATTTT. Translated: CASSITGTFSNQPQHF.

This clonotype was counted many times. CDR3 residues: CASTTGGYEQFF. CDR3 nucleotides: TGTGCCAGCACTACCGGGGGGTATGAGCAGTTCTTC. This chain links TRBV12-3 or TRBV12-4 with TRBJ2-1; 7 positions agree with TRBD2. V was clipped by 7 bases and J by 8 bases; unmatched bases: 5. The CDR3 has 12 residues.

Remarks on this clonotype: Possible read error: a much larger clone is one base away. The chain uses TRBV29-1 and TRBJ2-1; D is undetermined. The CDR3 is 11 amino acids. The V and J ends lost 6 bases and 13 bases respectively, with 16 bases between them. Germline values: CDR1 SQVTM, CDR2 ANQGSEA. CDR3 in DNA: TGCAGCGTCCACTCGTTCGAGACCCAGTTCTTC. Translated, it gives CSVHSFETQFF.

There are many counts of this clonotype. The chain links TRBV4-2 to TRBJ2-3; D unclear. V was pared by 1 base and J by 1 base, with 6 bases between. The CDR3 totals 14 residues. Germline-derived CDR1 and CDR2 are LGHNA and YNFKEQ. CDR3: CASSQALGTDTQYF. In DNA, the CDR3 is TGTGCCAGCAGCCAAGCGTTAGGCACAGATACGCAGTATTTT.